Each of the 5 T cell receptor beta chains below was sequenced from the same sample in a study of OX40 agonist ivuxolimab in advanced cancers. Sequenced by immunoSEQ multiplex PCR; TCRdb stores in-frame clones only, minus some. The data hold 60,000 to 100,000 clones, with roughly 94% observed a single time. Material: CD4+ or CD8+ T cells sorted from blood, obtained in a trial of the OX40 agonist ivuxolimab. Source of these receptors: an adult with an advanced solid tumor such as melanoma, head and neck, liver or kidney cancer.

The chain recombines TRBV7-6 with TRBJ1-2; TRBD1 matches 9 bases. The CDR3 has 14 amino acids. From germline, CDR1 is SGHVS and CDR2 FNYEAQ. With V trimmed by 4 bases and J by 4 bases, 4 bases remained unmatched. In nucleotides, the CDR3 is TGTGCCAGCAGCTCCGGGACAGGGCTCTATGGCTACACCTTC. Its translation is CASSSGTGLYGYTF.

This chain joins TRBV6-5 and TRBJ2-7, with 7 nucleotides matching TRBD1. From germline, CDR1 is MNHEY and CDR2 SVGAGI. The CDR3 has 13 residues. V lost 5 bases and J lost 3; bases outside the gene matches: 4. The chain's CDR3 is CASSHRQGYEQYF. The CDR3 DNA reads TGTGCCAGCAGTCACCGACAGGGCTACGAGCAGTACTTC.

In this sample, this clone turned up once. The chain couples TRBV19 to TRBJ1-1; D unresolved. The V gene's germline CDR1 is LNHDA and CDR2 SQIVND (reference sequence). V dropped 8 bases and J dropped 4 bases, with 8 bases sitting between them. This CDR3 spans 11 amino acids. The CDR3 spells CASRAGTEAFF. CDR3 sequence (DNA): TGTGCCAGTCGGGCGGGCACTGAAGCTTTCTTT.

The J gene is TRBJ2-4, the V gene TRBV9; 8 bases line up with TRBD1. Trimming removed 4 bases from V and 6 bases from J; junction bases left unmatched: 9. The CDR3 runs 15 residues. Germline lookup yields CDR1 SGDLS and CDR2 YYNGEE. The CDR3 sequence: CASSITQGAGNIQYF. The DNA for the CDR3 is TGTGCCAGCAGCATCACGCAGGGGGCGGGAAACATTCAGTACTTC.

The chain joins TRBV11-1 to TRBJ2-2, with 7 nucleotides matching TRBD1. The ends lost 5 bases at V and 2 bases at J; junction bases unmatched: 5. Germline loops: CDR1 SGHAT, CDR2 FQDESV (reference sequence). CDR3 length equals 15 residues. CDR3 residues: CASSRWDSNTGELFF. The CDR3 DNA follows: TGTGCCAGCAGCCGATGGGACAGTAACACCGGGGAGCTGTTTTTT.